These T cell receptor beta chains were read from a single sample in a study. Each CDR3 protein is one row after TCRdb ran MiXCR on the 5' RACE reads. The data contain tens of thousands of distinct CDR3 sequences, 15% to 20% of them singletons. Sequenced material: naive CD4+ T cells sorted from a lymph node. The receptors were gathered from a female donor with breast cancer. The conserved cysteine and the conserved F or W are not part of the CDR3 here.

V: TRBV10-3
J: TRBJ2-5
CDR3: ASKGEQETQY

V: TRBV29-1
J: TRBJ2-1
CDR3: SVGEDGYNEQC

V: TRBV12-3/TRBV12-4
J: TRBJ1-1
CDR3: ASSLSGGNTEAF

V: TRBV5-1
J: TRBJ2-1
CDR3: ASSLVAGGNNEQF

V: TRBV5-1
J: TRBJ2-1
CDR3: ASSPGLAGANEQF

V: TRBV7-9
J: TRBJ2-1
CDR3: ASSASGTGGIEQF

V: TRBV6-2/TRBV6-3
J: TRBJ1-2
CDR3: ASTEEGEYGYT

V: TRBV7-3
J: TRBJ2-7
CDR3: ASSLEISTGQY

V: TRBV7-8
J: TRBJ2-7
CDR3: ASSFGGLSYEQY

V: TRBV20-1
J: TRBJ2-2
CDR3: SARARGNTGELF

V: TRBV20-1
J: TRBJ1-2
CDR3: SASGQPGGGYT

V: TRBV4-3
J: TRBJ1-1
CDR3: ASSQVQRSEAF

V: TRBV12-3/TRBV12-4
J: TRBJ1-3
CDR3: ASSSRGSSGNTIY

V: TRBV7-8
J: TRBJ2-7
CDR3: ASSLAGTSGYEQY

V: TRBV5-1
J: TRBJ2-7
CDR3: ASLSGTGTEEQY

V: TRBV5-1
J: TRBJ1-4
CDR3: ASSLGPGATYEKLF

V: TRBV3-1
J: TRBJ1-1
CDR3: ASTRQGARGTEAF

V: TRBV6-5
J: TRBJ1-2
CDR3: ASRRPGTEGYT

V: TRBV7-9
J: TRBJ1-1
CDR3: ASSFSLNTEAF

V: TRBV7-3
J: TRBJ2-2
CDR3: ASSPAGRNTGELF

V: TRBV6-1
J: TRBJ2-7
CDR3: ASSAIRKLSYEQY

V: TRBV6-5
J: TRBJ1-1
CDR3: ASSYSGAGAF

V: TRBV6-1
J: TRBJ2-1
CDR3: ASSWYSPNSEQF

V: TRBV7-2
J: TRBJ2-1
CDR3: ASSIAGVNNEQF

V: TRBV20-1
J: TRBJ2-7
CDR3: SARAGVGDEQY

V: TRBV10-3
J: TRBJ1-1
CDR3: AIGVTEDTEAF

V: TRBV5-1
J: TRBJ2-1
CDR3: ASRREAGEQF

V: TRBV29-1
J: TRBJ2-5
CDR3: SARLVAYQETQY

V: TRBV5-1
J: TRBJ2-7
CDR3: ASSSGGEDSYEQY

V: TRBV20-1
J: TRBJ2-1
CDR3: SARGLAEGDNEQF

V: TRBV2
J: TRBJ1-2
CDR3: ASSVRQEAGYN

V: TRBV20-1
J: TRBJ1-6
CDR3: SASPGGGDNSPLH

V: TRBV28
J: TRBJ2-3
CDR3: ASSFGTADTDTQY

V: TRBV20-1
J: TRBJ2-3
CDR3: SAHPTGSTDTQY

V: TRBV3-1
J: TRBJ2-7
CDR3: ASSPGLAGGRREQY

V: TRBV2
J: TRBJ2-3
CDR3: ASTPGGGYADTQY

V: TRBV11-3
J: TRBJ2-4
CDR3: ASSFDRGNIQY

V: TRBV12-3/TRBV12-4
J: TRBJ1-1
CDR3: ASSLRTGGWTEAF

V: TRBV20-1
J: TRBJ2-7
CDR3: SARDLTEEQY

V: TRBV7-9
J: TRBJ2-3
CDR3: ASSGPGQGPDTQY